The 11 T cell receptor beta chains reported below all come from one sample, sequenced in a study of cytomegalovirus exposure and HLA in healthy donors (dated by TCRdb to 2017 to 2019). The library was produced with the immunoSEQ multiplex PCR assay. The multiplex PCR relied on a mix of 60 forward primers for TCR Vbeta segments and 13 reverse primers for TCR Jbeta segments. TCRdb took over this immuneACCESS table, retaining in-frame rearrangements with V and J assigned. Such tables are incomplete; in checked studies, under half of the missing clones stem from an unresolved V gene, and the remainder is unexplained. The sample table shows some 180,000 clones, and about four fifths are seen once. The ten largest clones capture 2.9% of the sample. The specimen was PBMCs. The source of these receptors is a male donor in good health and CMV-seronegative.

V usage is TRBV10-2 and J usage is TRBJ2-4, with D possibly being TRBD1 (5 bases). In germline, CDR1 is WSHSY, CDR2 SAAADI. Between the trimmed V and J ends, which lost 6 bases and 0 bases, there was a span of 15 bases. The CDR3 has 16 amino acids. CDR3 amino acids: CASSETVFLAKNIQYF. The CDR3 nucleotides read TGCGCCAGCAGCGAGACAGTTTTCCTAGCCAAAAACATTCAGTACTTC.

The V call is TRBV6-6, the J call TRBJ2-7, with D perhaps TRBD1 (6 bases). The CDR3 runs to 14 residues. V was pared by 5 bases and J by 3 bases, with 14 bases between. CDR1 MNHNY and CDR2 SVGAGI come from the germline V gene (reference sequence). CDR3 loop: CASSSSGTFYEQYF. CDR3 sequence (DNA): TGTGCCAGCAGTAGTTCCGGGACATTCTACGAGCAGTACTTC.

The chain employs TRBV27 and TRBJ2-1; 11 bases are shared with TRBD2. The germline gives CDR1 MNHEY, CDR2 SMNVEV (reference sequence). The CDR3 contains 17 residues. The J segment lost 7 bases and the V segment lost 2 bases, leaving 10 bases of the junction unmatched. CDR3 amino acids: CASSLRLAGGRGNEQFF. In DNA, the CDR3 is TGTGCCAGCAGTTTAAGGCTAGCGGGAGGAAGAGGGAATGAGCAGTTCTTC.

The chain carries TRBV11-3 and TRBJ2-3; D might be TRBD1 (5 bases). Trimming cost V 4 bases and J 6 bases, with 26 bases left between them. CDR3 length equals 18 residues. Germline CDR1 and CDR2: SGHNT and YENEEA. This CDR3 is CASSSPQGSQTASDTQYF. DNA of the CDR3: TGTGCCAGCAGCTCCCCCCAGGGCAGCCAGACGGCCTCGGATACGCAGTATTTT.

The chain recombines TRBV7-3 with TRBJ2-2; 9 bases map to TRBD1. Trimming removed 5 bases from V and 6 bases from J; junction bases left unmatched: 7. In germline, CDR1 is SGHTA, CDR2 FQGTGA. CDR3 length: 15 amino acids. The CDR3 reads CASSPNRGLSGELFF. CDR3 nucleotides: TGTGCCAGCAGCCCGAACAGGGGGCTGTCCGGGGAGCTGTTTTTT.

The rearrangement uses TRBV4-3 and TRBJ2-7; 8 nucleotides agree with TRBD1. Germline CDR1 and CDR2: LGHNA and YSLEER. The CDR3 loop spans 14 amino acids. The junction had 2 bases not matched to a gene; V was cut back by 1 base and J by 3 bases. Here the CDR3 DNA reads TGCGCCAGCAGCCAAGTACAGGGGGACTACGAGCAGTACTTC. This codes for CASSQVQGDYEQYF.

The V gene is TRBV7-3, the J gene TRBJ1-2; tentatively, D is TRBD1 (6 bases). CDR1 and CDR2 from the germline V gene are SGHTA and FQGTGA. Trimming cost V 5 bases and J 8 bases, with 12 bases left between them. CDR3 length: 12 amino acids. The CDR3 is CASSIQGSGYTF. The CDR3 region has the DNA TGTGCCAGCAGCATACAGGGTTCCGGCTACACCTTC. Variable domain in full (rest from reference TRBV7-3 and TRBJ1-2): GAGVSQTPSNKVTEKGKYVELRCDPISGHTALYWYRQSLGQGPEFLIYFQGTGAADDSGLPNDRFFAVRPEGSVSTLKIQRTERGDSAVYLCASSIQGSGYTFGSGTRLTVV.

This clone was observed a handful of times. The chain employs TRBV6-6 and TRBJ2-1; 7 positions match TRBD2. V shed 5 bases, J shed 8 bases, and the junction held 9 bases outside the gene matches. The V gene's germline CDR1 is MNHNY and CDR2 SVGAGI (reference sequence). The length of the CDR3 is 14 residues. CDR3 in DNA: TGTGCCAGCAGTGGGGGGGATTCTTTCGATGAGCAGTTCTTC. Its translation: CASSGGDSFDEQFF.

Only a few counts were recorded for this clone. This CDR3 is CASSADTNTEAFF. CDR3 bases: TGTGCCAGCAGTGCTGACACGAACACTGAAGCTTTCTTT. This chain joins TRBV2 and TRBJ1-1; D unclear. Trimming took off 4 bases at V and 1 base at J, with 7 bases between the two ends. The length of the CDR3 is 13 residues. Germline V gene data show CDR1 as SNHLY and CDR2 as FYNNEI.

The gene calls are TRBV7-9 and TRBJ2-1; 9 bases agree with TRBD2. The V and J ends lost 1 base and 7 bases, in that order; junction bases with no gene match: 5. Germline V gives CDR1 SEHNR, CDR2 FQNEAQ (reference sequence). CDR3 length: 15 residues. CDR3: CASSLGRRGGNEQFF. The CDR3, as DNA: TGTGCCAGCAGCTTAGGACGGCGGGGGGGGAATGAGCAGTTCTTC.

The gene calls are TRBV7-6 and TRBJ2-5; D is possibly TRBD1 (6 bases). CDR1 and CDR2 from the germline V gene are SGHVS and FNYEAQ. The CDR3 consists of 15 residues. Trimming cost V 5 bases and J 0 bases, with 13 bases left between them. The CDR3 nucleotides read TGTGCCAGCAGCCCTATAGACAGGAACCAAGAGACCCAGTACTTC. Translation gives CASSPIDRNQETQYF.